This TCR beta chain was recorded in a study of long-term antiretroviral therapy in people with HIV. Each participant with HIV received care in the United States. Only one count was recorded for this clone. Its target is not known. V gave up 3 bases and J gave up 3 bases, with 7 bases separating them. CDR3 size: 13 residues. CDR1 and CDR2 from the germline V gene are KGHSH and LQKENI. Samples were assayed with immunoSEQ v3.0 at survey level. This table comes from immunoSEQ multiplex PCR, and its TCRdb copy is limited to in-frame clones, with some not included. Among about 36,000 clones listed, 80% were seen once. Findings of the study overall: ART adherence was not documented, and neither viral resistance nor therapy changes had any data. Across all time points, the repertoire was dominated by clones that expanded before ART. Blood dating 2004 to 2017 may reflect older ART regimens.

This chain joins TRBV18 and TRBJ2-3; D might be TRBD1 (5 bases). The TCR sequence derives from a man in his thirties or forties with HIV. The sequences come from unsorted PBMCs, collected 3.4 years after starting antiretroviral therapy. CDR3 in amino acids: CASSPRQTDTQYF. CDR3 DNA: TGTGCCAGCTCACCGCGACAGACAGATACGCAGTATTTT.